This entry features one T cell receptor (beta chain) sequence. The antigen is unknown. The data were produced by immunoSEQ multiplex PCR, yet TCRdb's version contains in-frame clones alone and is incomplete. The sample yields 78,000 or so clones, 92% seen once. Per germline, CDR1 WSHSY and CDR2 SAAADI. Trimming removed 8 bases from V and 2 bases from J, with 6 bases in between. This CDR3 is built from 12 residues. This record belongs to a study of OX40 agonist ivuxolimab in advanced cancers. Patients who had autoimmune disease history or got systemic immunosuppression were left out. General study findings and limits: CD8+ T cells averaged more expanded clones than CD4+. Dosing at 0.1 to 3.0 mg/kg was accompanied by clonal expansion of CD4+ and CD8+ blood T cells by week 6. Low normalized clonal expansion also occurred in some nonresponding patients.

Sequences were derived from CD4+ or CD8+ T cells sorted from blood, sampled in a trial of the OX40 agonist ivuxolimab. The chain links TRBV10-2 to TRBJ2-2; the D is unclear. This TCR was sampled from an adult with an advanced solid tumor such as melanoma, head and neck, liver or kidney cancer. The CDR3 is CASRFNTGELFF. CDR3 DNA: TGCGCCAGCCGCTTTAACACCGGGGAGCTGTTTTTT.